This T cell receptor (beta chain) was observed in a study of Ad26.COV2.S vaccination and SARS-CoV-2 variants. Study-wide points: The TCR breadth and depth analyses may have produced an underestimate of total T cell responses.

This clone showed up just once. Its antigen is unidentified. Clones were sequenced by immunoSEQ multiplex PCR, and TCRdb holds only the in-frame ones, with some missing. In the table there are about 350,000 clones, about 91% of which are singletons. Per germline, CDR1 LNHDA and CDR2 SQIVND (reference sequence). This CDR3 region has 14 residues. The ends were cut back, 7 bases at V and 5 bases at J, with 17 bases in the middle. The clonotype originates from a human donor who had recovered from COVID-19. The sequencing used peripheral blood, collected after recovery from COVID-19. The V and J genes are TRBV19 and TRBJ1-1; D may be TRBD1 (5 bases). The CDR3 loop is CASTSLGRRTEAFF. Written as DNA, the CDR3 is TGTGCCAGTACCTCTTTGGGGCGACGGACTGAAGCTTTCTTT.